The 32 T cell receptor beta chains presented below share a single source sample, sequenced in a study of neurological immune-mediated disorders. TCRdb re-called the 5' RACE reads through MiXCR, storing one row per CDR3 protein. The sample lists around 65,000 distinct CDR3 sequences, roughly 5% occurring once. Sequenced sample: PBMCs. The source of these receptors is a human donor with multiple sclerosis. The donor label of this sample is uncertain.

The rearrangement joins TRBV24-1 to TRBJ2-7, with D possibly being TRBD1 (5 bases). The CDR3 covers 13 residues. CDR1 and CDR2 (germline): KGHDR, SFDVKD. Trimming took 5 bases from V and 6 from J, leaving 13 bases between them. CDR3 amino acids: CATSGTSQGEQYF. CDR3 in DNA: TGTGCCACCAGTGGAACATCCCAGGGCGAGCAGTACTTC.

This clonotype was recorded at least ten times. V gene TRBV5-1 combines with J gene TRBJ1-6, with D perhaps matching TRBD1 (6 bases). This CDR3 is 13 amino acids long. With 1 base removed from V and 10 bases from J, the gap between germline ends came to 9 bases. Germline lookup yields CDR1 SGHRS and CDR2 YFSETQ. As DNA, the CDR3 is TGCGCCAGCAGCTTGACAGGGCAATCACCCCTCCACTTT. Translated: CASSLTGQSPLHF.

This clonotype was recorded at least ten times. The genes are TRBV12-3 or TRBV12-4 and TRBJ2-7; D assignment may be TRBD1 or TRBD2 (5 bases each). The CDR3 length is 13 residues. The V and J ends lost 3 bases and 7 bases respectively, with 13 bases between them. Here the CDR3 reads CASSFWDRQEQYF. The CDR3 DNA is TGTGCCAGCAGTTTTTGGGACCGGCAAGAGCAGTACTTC.

This clonotype was counted many times. The chain recombines TRBV7-9 with TRBJ2-1, with D perhaps assigned TRBD1 or TRBD2 (5 bases each). Germline V gene sequence: CDR1 SEHNR, CDR2 FQNEAQ (reference sequence). Trimming cost V 7 bases and J 7 bases, with 23 bases left between them. The CDR3 runs to 16 residues. DNA of the CDR3: TGTGCCAGCACCGCACCTGGGACGACCTTTGTGAATGAGCAGTTCTTC. Amino acids: CASTAPGTTFVNEQFF.

This clonotype came up many times. The chain combines TRBV18 with TRBJ1-1; D might be TRBD1 (6 bases). Germline V gene sequence: CDR1 KGHSH, CDR2 LQKENI. The CDR3 covers 14 residues. Trimming removed 6 bases at V and 3 bases at J, with 14 bases between. CDR3 residues: CASSQGLGDTEAFF. The DNA for the CDR3 is TGTGCCAGCTCCCAGGGGCTGGGTGACACTGAAGCTTTCTTT.

Concerning this clonotype itself: A read error may account for a junction end that differs from germline. The J gene is TRBJ1-6, the V gene TRBV5-1; 8 bases fit TRBD1. The CDR3 consists of 16 residues. The germline V gene has CDR1 SGHRS and CDR2 YFSETQ. The CDR3 sequence is CASSSGVRGLNSPLHF. The CDR3, as DNA: TGTGCCAGCAGCTCGGGCGTCAGGGGGCTTAATTCACCCCTCCACTTT.

This clonotype has at least ten counts. The gene calls are TRBV28 and TRBJ2-4; 8 bases match TRBD2. The V gene's germline CDR1 is MDHEN and CDR2 SYDVKM. This CDR3 has 19 amino acids. Trimming at V came to 5 bases and at J to 5 bases, leaving 20 bases not matched to a gene. The CDR3 coding sequence is TGTGCCAGCAGTCCCCGAAGGGCGGGGGGACGCCTAGACCAAAACATTCAGTACTTC. Its protein is CASSPRRAGGRLDQNIQYF.

Ten or more counts support this clonotype. The chain joins TRBV20-1 to TRBJ1-4; TRBD1 aligns across 10 bases. The CDR3 consists of 13 residues. Unmatched junction bases numbered 5, after V lost 6 bases and J lost 7 bases. Germline CDR1 DFQATT, CDR2 SNEGSKA (reference sequence). As DNA, the CDR3 is TGCAGTGCCCTGGACAGGGGGGCTGAAAAACTGTTTTTT. Its translation is CSALDRGAEKLFF.

This clonotype was counted at least ten times. This chain links TRBV20-1 with TRBJ1-1, with a possible D match to TRBD1 (6 bases). The CDR3 spans 13 residues. Looked up from germline, CDR1 is DFQATT and CDR2 is SNEGSKA (reference sequence). V was trimmed by 6 bases and J by 1 base, leaving 12 bases between them. The CDR3, as DNA: TGCAGTGCAGGGGGGGGAACGAACACTGAAGCTTTCTTT. Amino acids: CSAGGGTNTEAFF.

The chain uses TRBV11-2 and TRBJ2-7, with D uncertain. V lost 5 bases, J lost 2 bases, and 16 bases lay in between. CDR1 and CDR2 (germline): SGHAT, FQNNGV. This CDR3 contains 15 residues. In DNA, the CDR3 is TGTGCCAGCAGCCCGCTATACTTAGAGACCTACGAGCAGTACTTC. Translating gives CASSPLYLETYEQYF.

This clonotype was found many times. J is TRBJ1-4 and V is TRBV5-1; D remains unclear. Per germline, CDR1 SGHRS and CDR2 YFSETQ. This CDR3 contains 15 residues. V gave up 2 bases and J gave up 8 bases, with 16 bases separating them. The CDR3 loop reads CASSFDETVGEKLFF. The DNA for the CDR3 is TGCGCCAGCAGCTTCGATGAAACCGTCGGGGAAAAACTGTTTTTT.

This clonotype has ten or more counts. The chain joins TRBV5-1 to TRBJ1-1; perhaps TRBD1 as D (6 bases). Germline V gene data show CDR1 as SGHRS and CDR2 as YFSETQ. The CDR3 is 14 amino acids. With 0 bases removed from V and 6 bases from J, the gap between germline ends came to 12 bases. This chain's CDR3 is CASSLVGGKAEAFF. The CDR3 DNA reads TGCGCCAGCAGCTTGGTAGGGGGTAAGGCTGAAGCTTTCTTT.

This clonotype has ten or more counts. V and J are TRBV6-5 and TRBJ2-7; D not certain. Trimming took off 6 bases at V and 6 bases at J, with 18 bases between the two ends. This CDR3 spans 14 amino acids. Per the germline V gene, CDR1 is MNHEY and CDR2 is SVGAGI. DNA for the CDR3: TGTGCCAGCAGCCTAGTCACGGGCTCAGGCGAGCAGTACTTC. This translates into CASSLVTGSGEQYF.

This chain joins TRBV18 and TRBJ2-1; no firm D call. Germline assignment: CDR1 KGHSH and CDR2 LQKENI. This CDR3 has 17 amino acids. Trimming cost V 1 base and J 4 bases, with 17 bases left between them. The CDR3 DNA reads TGTGCCAGCTCACCACTCATGGACGGCGGAAGGTACAATGAGCAGTTCTTC. Protein product: CASSPLMDGGRYNEQFF.

There are a few counts of this clonotype. This chain joins TRBV20-1 and TRBJ2-7; D uncertain. Germline V gene data show CDR1 as DFQATT and CDR2 as SNEGSKA (reference sequence). This CDR3 has 14 amino acids. Trimming took 5 bases from V and 0 from J, leaving 14 bases between them. The CDR3 bases are TGCAGTGCTTCAAGCTCCCACTTCTCCTACGAGCAGTACTTC. Protein product: CSASSSHFSYEQYF.

This clonotype was counted many times. This chain links TRBV11-3 with TRBJ2-1, with 8 nucleotides matching TRBD1. The CDR3 consists of 16 residues. V lost 5 bases and J lost 9; bases outside the gene matches: 15. CDR1 SGHNT and CDR2 YENEEA come from the germline V gene. In nucleotides, the CDR3 is TGTGCCAGCAGCCGAGGACAGGGAACGCCTGGAGGTGAGCAGTTCTTC. It specifies CASSRGQGTPGGEQFF.

This clonotype appeared many times. The rearrangement joins TRBV3-1 to TRBJ1-1; weak D call: TRBD1 (6 bases). The V and J ends lost 3 bases and 3 bases respectively, with 11 bases between them. The CDR3 spans 14 residues. Germline V gives CDR1 LGHDT, CDR2 YNNKEL (reference sequence). For the CDR3, the DNA is TGTGCCAGCAGCCAGGGACACTCGGACACTGAAGCTTTCTTT. Protein sequence: CASSQGHSDTEAFF.

As for this clonotype: The junction does not match germline at one end; this may be a read error. The rearrangement joins TRBV15 to TRBJ1-5, with D unclear. Germline V CDR1 and CDR2: LNHNV, YYDKDF (reference sequence). The CDR3 has 13 residues. CDR3 in amino acids: CATSRELSQPEYF. The CDR3 DNA sequence: TGTGCCACCAGCAGAGAACTCAGTCAGCCCGAGTATTTT.

This clonotype was seen ten or more times. The chain has TRBV7-3 and TRBJ2-7; 7 bases align to TRBD1. There are 16 residues in the CDR3. Germline assignment: CDR1 SGHTA and CDR2 FQGTGA. The V segment lost 2 bases and the J segment 5 bases; nucleotides outside the gene matches: 12. The DNA of the CDR3 is TGTGCCAGCAGCTTAGGGACAAAAGCAGGGGGAGACGAGCAGTACTTC. Translating it yields CASSLGTKAGGDEQYF.

In its sample, this clonotype was seen many times. The chain carries TRBV11-2 and TRBJ1-2; D ambiguous. From germline, CDR1 is SGHAT and CDR2 FQNNGV. The V end was cut by 0 bases, the J end by 5 bases, with 7 bases between. The CDR3 has 13 amino acids. The CDR3 sequence is CASSLDPSYGYTF. As DNA, the CDR3 is TGTGCCAGCAGCTTAGATCCCTCGTATGGCTACACCTTC. The entire variable domain, with the rest obtained from reference TRBV11-2 and TRBJ1-2, is as follows: EAGVAQSPRYKIIEKRQSVAFWCNPISGHATLYWYQQILGQGPKLLIQFQNNGVVDDSQLPKDRFSAERLKGVDSTLKIQPAKLEDSAVYLCASSLDPSYGYTFGSGTRLTVV.

This clonotype has a count of ten or more. The rearrangement links TRBV19 to TRBJ1-1; D is ambiguous. V lost 7 bases to trimming and J lost 1 base, with 10 bases between them. The CDR3 contains 13 residues. Germline V gene sequence: CDR1 LNHDA, CDR2 SQIVND (reference sequence). The CDR3 nucleotides are TGTGCCAGTACCAAATGGGGGAACACTGAAGCTTTCTTT. Amino acid sequence: CASTKWGNTEAFF.

This clonotype has a count of ten or more. This sequence joins TRBV15 and TRBJ2-7; 9 bases line up with TRBD1. Germline V gene data show CDR1 as LNHNV and CDR2 as YYDKDF (reference sequence). V gave up 1 base and J gave up 4 bases; unmatched junction bases: 8. The CDR3 is 16 residues long. CDR3 region: CATSRVGQGFSYEQYF. The CDR3 nucleotides read TGTGCCACCAGCAGAGTTGGACAGGGGTTTTCTTACGAGCAGTACTTC.

This clonotype was counted at least ten times. The genes are TRBV5-1 and TRBJ2-5; 9 bases fit TRBD1. V was pared by 2 bases and J by 5 bases, with 4 bases of the junction left unmatched. The CDR3 contains 14 residues. Germline V gene data show CDR1 as SGHRS and CDR2 as YFSETQ. The CDR3 protein is CASSFGQGMETQYF. For the CDR3, the DNA is TGCGCCAGCAGCTTCGGACAGGGGATGGAGACCCAGTACTTC.

This clonotype has ten or more counts. V usage is TRBV4-1 and J usage is TRBJ2-7; possibly TRBD1 or TRBD2 for D (5 bases each). Germline CDR1 is MGHRA and CDR2 is YSYEKL. The CDR3 sequence is 14 residues long. V lost 4 bases and J lost 6, with 16 bases in between. The chain's CDR3 is CASSRGTDPGEQYF. DNA of the CDR3: TGCGCCAGCAGCCGAGGGACCGACCCAGGCGAGCAGTACTTC.

Regarding this clonotype: Relative to the germline gene, one junction end is altered; a read error may explain this. V and J are TRBV12-3 or TRBV12-4 and TRBJ1-5; D is unclear. CDR3 length: 15 amino acids. CDR3: CANSEAESPNQPQHF. The CDR3, as DNA: TGTGCCAACAGTGAGGCCGAATCACCCAATCAACCCCAGCATTTT.

This clonotype appeared many times. The chain uses TRBV7-9 and TRBJ1-2, with D perhaps matching TRBD1 (5 bases). The V end lost 1 base, the J end lost 3 bases, and 18 bases lay between the germline ends. Germline V gene data show CDR1 as SEHNR and CDR2 as FQNEAQ (reference sequence). There are 17 residues in the CDR3. This CDR3 reads CASSLGEAGEEYYGYTF. CDR3 bases: TGTGCCAGCAGCTTAGGCGAGGCGGGGGAAGAGTACTATGGCTACACCTTC.

This clonotype was observed at least ten times. The rearrangement links TRBV7-9 to TRBJ2-1; TRBD2 agrees at 7 bases. The V gene's germline CDR1 is SEHNR and CDR2 FQNEAQ (reference sequence). The CDR3 runs 14 residues. V shed 7 bases, J shed 9 bases, and the junction held 12 bases outside the gene matches. This CDR3 is CASKPWGGVGEQFF. CDR3 nucleotide sequence: TGTGCCAGCAAACCCTGGGGAGGGGTAGGTGAGCAGTTCTTC.

This clonotype was picked up many times. The V and J genes are TRBV7-9 and TRBJ2-4, with unresolved D. Germline CDR1 and CDR2: SEHNR and FQNEAQ (reference sequence). CDR3 length: 12 residues. The ends were cut back, 0 bases at V and 3 bases at J, with 0 bases in the middle. The CDR3 DNA is TGTGCCAGCAGCTTAGCCAAAAACATTCAGTACTTC. This codes for CASSLAKNIQYF.

This clonotype was seen many times. V and J are TRBV7-9 and TRBJ2-1; 11 bases fit TRBD2. The germline V gene encodes CDR1 SEHNR and CDR2 FQNEAQ (reference sequence). The CDR3 is 18 residues long. Trimming at V came to 0 bases and at J to 6 bases, leaving 10 bases not matched to a gene. CDR3 in DNA: TGTGCCAGCAGCTTAGCGGGACTAGCGGTCCCCGGGGGCAATGAGCAGTTCTTC. This translates into CASSLAGLAVPGGNEQFF.

This clonotype showed up many times. The chain employs TRBV20-1 and TRBJ1-2; TRBD1 agrees at 7 bases. Germline V gene lookup returns CDR1 DFQATT and CDR2 SNEGSKA (reference sequence). Losses at the gene ends were 0 bases for V and 4 bases for J; bases not matched to a gene: 8. The CDR3 contains 15 residues. The CDR3 protein is CSARDNIQGSYGYTF. CDR3 bases: TGCAGTGCTAGAGACAACATACAGGGGAGCTATGGCTACACCTTC.

This clonotype was seen repeatedly, ten times or more. In DNA form, the CDR3 reads TGTGCCACCAGTGATTCAGGGACAGGGGGCGCGTGGACCGGGGAGCTGTTTTTT. This gives the protein CATSDSGTGGAWTGELFF. The chain uses TRBV24-1 and TRBJ2-2; 12 bases are shared with TRBD1. Trimming took 2 bases from V and 5 from J; bases not matched to a gene: 8. CDR1 is KGHDR, CDR2 SFDVKD, per germline. The CDR3 sequence is 18 residues long.

This clonotype was recorded at least ten times. The V and J genes are TRBV12-3 or TRBV12-4 and TRBJ1-4; TRBD1 is a possible D gene (5 bases). The V end lost 5 bases, the J end lost 3 bases, and 19 bases lay between the germline ends. The CDR3 loop spans 17 amino acids. Here the CDR3 DNA reads TGTGCCAGCAGTCCCCTCGGAGGGGCGTTCTCTAATGAAAAACTGTTTTTT. Translation: CASSPLGGAFSNEKLFF.